What follows are 23 T cell receptor beta chains derived from one specimen sequenced in a study of blood T cell repertoires in COVID-19. Repertoires were generated with immunoSEQ multiplex PCR, while TCRdb's copy carries only in-frame clones and drops some. The sample includes about 89,000 clones, less than 80% of them seen just once. The sequencing sample was made of peripheral blood. The receptors here all came from an elderly woman with acute or convalescent COVID-19.

The chain uses TRBV28 and TRBJ2-3; 9 bases are shared with TRBD2. The CDR3 length is 16 residues. CDR1 and CDR2 (germline): MDHEN, SYDVKM. Trimming took 7 bases from V and 7 from J; bases not matched to a gene: 15. The CDR3 loop reads CASTHGGSGGRNTQYF. DNA of the CDR3: TGTGCCAGCACCCACGGTGGTAGCGGGGGTAGGAATACGCAGTATTTT. Variable domain in full (rest from reference TRBV28 and TRBJ2-3): DVKVTQSSRYLVKRTGEKVFLECVQDMDHENMFWYRQDPGLGLRLIYFSYDVKMKEKGDIPEGYSVSREKKERFSLILESASTNQTSMYLCASTHGGSGGRNTQYFGPGTRLTVL.

This clone has only one observation. J is TRBJ1-5 and V is TRBV2; the match to TRBD1 covers 10 bases. The CDR3 runs to 17 residues. The V segment lost 4 bases and the J segment 4 bases; nucleotides outside the gene matches: 10. Germline V gene data show CDR1 as SNHLY and CDR2 as FYNNEI. CDR3 in DNA: TGTGCCAGCAGTGGGTATGACAGGGGGCCTCAGAATCAGCCCCAGCATTTT. This codes for CASSGYDRGPQNQPQHF.

V usage is TRBV7-2 and J usage is TRBJ2-1; D uncertain. Trimming cost V 5 bases and J 0 bases, with 8 bases left between them. The CDR3 length is 14 residues. Looked up from germline, CDR1 is SGHTA and CDR2 is FQGNSA. This CDR3 is CASSGQLSYNEQFF. CDR3 nucleotides: TGTGCCAGCAGCGGGCAGCTCTCCTACAATGAGCAGTTCTTC.

This clone turned up a few times. The rearrangement links TRBV29-1 to TRBJ2-7, with 8 bases fitting TRBD1. The CDR3 runs to 14 residues. Trimming cost V 5 bases and J 7 bases; bases outside gene matches: 13. Germline V gives CDR1 SQVTM, CDR2 ANQGSEA. The CDR3 is CSVTRQGHSKEQYF. The CDR3 DNA sequence: TGCAGCGTTACAAGACAGGGGCATTCAAAGGAGCAGTACTTC.

The chain recombines TRBV5-3 with TRBJ1-1; 7 bases match TRBD1. TRBV5-3 is assigned to the ORF class and has an uncertain function. V shed 0 bases and J 0 bases; nucleotides not matched to a gene: 5. This CDR3 is built from 16 residues. The CDR3 DNA reads TGTGCCAGAAGCTTGGGAGACAGGGCCCTGAACACTGAAGCTTTCTTT. Amino acid sequence: CARSLGDRALNTEAFF.

The chain recombines TRBV7-2 with TRBJ2-5, with TRBD2 matching 9 bases. CDR3 length equals 17 residues. Germline V CDR1 and CDR2: SGHTA, FQGNSA. J lost 0 bases, V lost 2 bases, and 7 bases had no gene match. CDR3 nucleotide sequence: TGTGCCAGCAGCTTAACCGTAGCGGGAGCGTACCAAGAGACCCAGTACTTC. This sequence encodes CASSLTVAGAYQETQYF.

The chain employs TRBV2 and TRBJ1-6; maybe TRBD1 (6 bases). The ends were cut back, 4 bases at V and 8 bases at J, with 12 bases in the middle. The germline V gene has CDR1 SNHLY and CDR2 FYNNEI. CDR3 length: 14 amino acids. This CDR3 is CASSAWTADSPLHF. Here the CDR3 DNA reads TGTGCCAGCAGTGCTTGGACAGCAGATTCACCCCTCCACTTT. Full variable domain (remainder filled in from reference TRBV2 and TRBJ1-6): EPEVTQTPSHQVTQMGQEVILRCVPISNHLYFYWYRQILGQKVEFLVSFYNNEISEKSEIFDDQFSVERPDGSNFTLKIRSTKLEDSAMYFCASSAWTADSPLHFGNGTRLTVT.

The J gene is TRBJ2-7, the V gene TRBV28, with 7 bases fitting TRBD1. Looked up from germline, CDR1 is MDHEN and CDR2 is SYDVKM. This CDR3 contains 15 residues. After removal of 8 bases from V and 2 bases from J, the junction contained 12 bases not matched to a gene. The CDR3 reads CASQFVDRDPYEQYF. The CDR3 region has the DNA TGTGCCAGCCAGTTTGTCGACAGGGACCCCTACGAGCAGTACTTC.

V and J are TRBV27 and TRBJ1-2, with no clear D. The germline V gene has CDR1 MNHEY and CDR2 SMNVEV (reference sequence). Trimming shortened V by 5 bases and J by 6 bases, and 16 bases separated the two germline ends. There are 14 residues in the CDR3. CDR3 nucleotides: TGTGCCAGCAGTAAGAGACCCGGGAATAATGGCTACACCTTC. Protein: CASSKRPGNNGYTF.

As DNA, the CDR3 is TGTGCCAGCACCCAAGACAGTTATGGCTACACCTTC. Amino acids: CASTQDSYGYTF. The chain links TRBV6-5 to TRBJ1-2; tentatively, D is TRBD1 (5 bases). V was trimmed by 7 bases and J by 5 bases, leaving 11 bases between them. Germline V lookup: CDR1 MNHEY, CDR2 SVGAGI. CDR3 length: 12 amino acids.

The V gene is TRBV19, the J gene TRBJ1-2; D possibly corresponds to TRBD1 (6 bases). Germline CDR1 reads LNHDA; CDR2 reads SQIVND (reference sequence). The length of the CDR3 is 11 residues. V was cut by 10 bases and J by 4 bases, with 10 bases left in between. CDR3 protein: CATLRGYGYTF. The CDR3 DNA sequence: TGTGCCACCCTCAGGGGCTATGGCTACACCTTC.

This clone was picked up a small number of times. The chain recombines TRBV11-2 with TRBJ1-2; maybe TRBD1 (5 bases). The CDR3 contains 16 residues. CDR1 is SGHAT, CDR2 FQNNGV, per germline. The V and J ends lost 4 bases and 3 bases respectively, with 18 bases between them. The CDR3 bases are TGTGCCAGCAGCTCCACCCGACAGCGTCGGGACTATGGCTACACCTTC. Translating it yields CASSSTRQRRDYGYTF.

This clone was detected only a few times. The chain recombines TRBV7-2 with TRBJ2-7; TRBD1 is a possible D gene (6 bases). V shed 4 bases and J shed 4 bases, with 8 bases lying between them. The germline gives CDR1 SGHTA, CDR2 FQGNSA. The CDR3 covers 12 residues. CDR3 DNA: TGTGCCAGCAGCTCGGACAGATACGAGCAGTACTTC. It yields the protein CASSSDRYEQYF.

This clone was counted only a few times. In DNA, the CDR3 is TGTGCCAGCAGCACCCAACAGGGGGCATCCTGGGAGCAGTACTTC. Amino acid sequence: CASSTQQGASWEQYF. J is TRBJ2-7 and V is TRBV3-1 (or the pseudogene TRBV3-2), with 9 bases matching TRBD1. Trimming at V came to 5 bases and at J to 7 bases, leaving 12 bases not matched to a gene. The CDR3 runs 15 residues. The germline CDR1 and CDR2 sequences are LGHDT and YNNKEL (reference sequence).

The chain recombines TRBV18 with TRBJ2-7; 11 nucleotides match TRBD2. The length of the CDR3 is 13 residues. Germline loops: CDR1 KGHSH, CDR2 LQKENI. V was clipped by 3 bases and J by 5 bases; unmatched bases: 0. Here the CDR3 reads CASSPGLADEQYF. DNA of the CDR3: TGTGCCAGCTCACCGGGACTAGCGGACGAGCAGTACTTC.

This CDR3 reads CASSLRQGAGYTF. CDR3 nucleotides: TGTGCCAGCAGCTTAAGACAGGGGGCTGGCTACACCTTC. This chain connects TRBV7-3 to TRBJ1-2; 10 bases line up with TRBD1. This CDR3 contains 13 residues. Per the germline V gene, CDR1 is SGHTA and CDR2 is FQGTGA. The V segment lost 1 base and the J segment 7 bases; nucleotides outside the gene matches: 0.

CDR3 protein: CASLQGSNTEAFF. CDR3 coding DNA: TGTGCCAGCCTCCAGGGTTCGAACACTGAAGCTTTCTTT. This sequence joins TRBV18 and TRBJ1-1; D perhaps matches TRBD1 (5 bases). Germline V CDR1 and CDR2: KGHSH, LQKENI. The V end was cut by 8 bases, the J end by 1 base, with 11 bases between. There are 13 residues in the CDR3.

The V and J genes are TRBV27 and TRBJ2-1; 13 nucleotides line up with TRBD2. Trimming cost V 0 bases and J 9 bases; bases outside gene matches: 5. The CDR3 has 16 amino acids. Germline V CDR1 and CDR2: MNHEY, SMNVEV (reference sequence). The CDR3 sequence is CASSLSGTSGVFEQFF. In DNA, the CDR3 is TGTGCCAGCAGTTTATCCGGGACTAGCGGGGTCTTTGAGCAGTTCTTC.

As regards this clone: The sample contains more than one DNA sequence encoding this CDR3. The CDR3 is CASKVQGLNGELFF. CDR3 coding DNA: TGTGCCAGCAAGGTACAGGGCCTTAACGGGGAGCTGTTTTTT. The V and J genes are TRBV25-1 and TRBJ2-2, with a weak D call TRBD1 (6 bases). V was cut by 7 bases and J by 7 bases, with 16 bases left in between. The CDR3 is 14 amino acids. The V gene's germline CDR1 is MGHDK and CDR2 SYGVNS.

By share of the sample, this clone is medium-sized. As DNA, the CDR3 is TGTGCCAGCAGCTTAGTGGGGGGACAGGGTTTGAGCTCCTACAATGAGCAGTTCTTC. Its protein is CASSLVGGQGLSSYNEQFF. This sequence joins TRBV11-2 and TRBJ2-1; 9 nucleotides align to TRBD1. The V segment lost 1 base and the J segment 0 bases; nucleotides outside the gene matches: 10. Germline assignment: CDR1 SGHAT and CDR2 FQNNGV. This CDR3 region has 19 residues.

This clone came up once. The chain is built from TRBV6-5 and TRBJ1-5; D might be TRBD1 (5 bases). Germline-derived CDR1 and CDR2 are MNHEY and SVGAGI. The CDR3 has 14 residues. Trimming stripped 2 bases from V and 8 bases from J, with 13 bases between. The CDR3 bases are TGTGCCAGCAGTTACAACTCAGGGCGCGAGCCCCAGCATTTT. Amino acid sequence: CASSYNSGREPQHF.

The chain is built from TRBV7-2 and TRBJ1-1, with a tentative D call TRBD1 (5 bases). Germline V gene sequence: CDR1 SGHTA, CDR2 FQGNSA. CDR3 length equals 15 residues. V lost 1 base, J lost 1 base, and 10 bases lay in between. The CDR3 DNA is TGTGCCAGCAGCTTAGGGGGCAGGGAGAACACTGAAGCTTTCTTT. Translation: CASSLGGRENTEAFF.

The CDR3 loop is CASSLRGASPLHF. In nucleotides, the CDR3 is TGTGCCAGCAGCCTCCGCGGGGCTTCACCCCTCCACTTT. The chain employs TRBV7-2 and TRBJ1-6, with D possibly TRBD1 on 5 matching bases. Germline V gene data show CDR1 as SGHTA and CDR2 as FQGNSA. V was trimmed by 5 bases and J by 9 bases, leaving 11 bases between them. This CDR3 is built from 13 residues.